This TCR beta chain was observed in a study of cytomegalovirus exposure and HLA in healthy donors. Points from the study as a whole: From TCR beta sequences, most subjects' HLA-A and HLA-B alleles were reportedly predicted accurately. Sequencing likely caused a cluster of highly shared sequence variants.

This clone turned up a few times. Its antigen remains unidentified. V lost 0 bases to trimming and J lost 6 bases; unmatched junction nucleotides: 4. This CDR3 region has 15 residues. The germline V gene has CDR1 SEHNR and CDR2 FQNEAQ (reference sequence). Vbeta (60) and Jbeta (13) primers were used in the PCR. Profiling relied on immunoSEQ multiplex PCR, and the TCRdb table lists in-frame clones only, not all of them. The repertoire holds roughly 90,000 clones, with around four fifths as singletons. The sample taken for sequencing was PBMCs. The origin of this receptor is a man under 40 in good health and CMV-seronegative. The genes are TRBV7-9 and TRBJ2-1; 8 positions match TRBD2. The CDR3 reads CASSLAGLDSNEQFF. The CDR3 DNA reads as TGTGCCAGCAGCTTAGCGGGACTAGACTCCAATGAGCAGTTCTTC.